Below, 19 T cell receptor beta chains from the same sample are listed, as sequenced in a study of blood T cell repertoires in COVID-19. Method: immunoSEQ multiplex PCR; TCRdb's copy keeps in-frame clones and lacks some. The sample has approximately 36,000 clones; about 85% are singletons. The specimen was peripheral blood. The receptor source for this set is a man in his fifties or sixties with COVID-19, enrolled during active disease.

The chain links TRBV4-1 to TRBJ1-5, with D maybe TRBD1 (5 bases). CDR3 length: 13 residues. CDR1 MGHRA and CDR2 YSYEKL come from the germline V gene. V was pared by 4 bases and J by 7 bases, with 11 bases between. The CDR3 protein is CASSLQGKQPQHF. The CDR3 DNA is TGCGCCAGCAGCCTCCAGGGAAAACAGCCCCAGCATTTT.

The chain employs TRBV19 and TRBJ2-2, with 7 bases fitting TRBD1. CDR3 size: 14 residues. Germline lookup yields CDR1 LNHDA and CDR2 SQIVND (reference sequence). V trimming: 5 bases; J trimming: 7 bases; junction bases outside the gene matches: 7. The CDR3 is CASSSQGWGGELFF. The CDR3, as DNA: TGTGCCAGTAGTTCACAGGGGTGGGGCGGGGAGCTGTTTTTT.

The chain couples TRBV9 to TRBJ1-4; weak D call: TRBD1 (5 bases). The CDR3 totals 17 residues. The germline V gene encodes CDR1 SGDLS and CDR2 YYNGEE. The germline V and J ends were trimmed by 9 bases and 4 bases, with 25 bases remaining between them. CDR3 DNA: TGTGCCAACGATCTCGGGGGGTGTGAACAAGGTAATGAAAAACTGTTTTTT. This translates into CANDLGGCEQGNEKLFF.

This chain joins TRBV7-9 and TRBJ2-2, with 7 bases matching TRBD1. Germline V gives CDR1 SEHNR, CDR2 FQNEAQ (reference sequence). There are 18 residues in the CDR3. With V trimmed by 5 bases and J by 5 bases, 17 bases remained unmatched. The CDR3, as DNA: TGTGCCAGCAGCAATCGACAGGGAAGGGGTGCCCGAACCGGGGAGCTGTTTTTT. Translated, it gives CASSNRQGRGARTGELFF.

The chain is built from TRBV27 and TRBJ1-1, with a tentative D call TRBD1 (5 bases). The CDR3 covers 14 residues. Per the germline V gene, CDR1 is MNHEY and CDR2 is SMNVEV (reference sequence). V lost 2 bases, J lost 2 bases, and 9 bases lay in between. The CDR3 DNA is TGTGCCAGCAGTTTACAGGGATTCAACACTGAAGCTTTCTTT. As protein: CASSLQGFNTEAFF.

J is TRBJ1-2 and V is TRBV7-2, with D possibly TRBD1 on 5 matching bases. CDR1 and CDR2 (germline): SGHTA, FQGNSA. Trimming took off 6 bases at V and 4 bases at J, with 12 bases between the two ends. The CDR3 has 13 amino acids. The CDR3 region has the DNA TGTGCCAGCAGGGTCGGGGGAATCTATGGCTACACCTTC. Translated, it gives CASRVGGIYGYTF.

The chain has TRBV5-8 and TRBJ1-5; D might be TRBD1 (6 bases). Germline V gene lookup returns CDR1 SGHTS and CDR2 YDEGEE. This CDR3 is 12 amino acids long. Trimming took 2 bases from V and 7 from J, leaving 7 bases between them. The CDR3 loop is CASSFGGQPQHF. The CDR3 DNA follows: TGTGCCAGCAGCTTTGGGGGCCAGCCCCAGCATTTT.

The rearrangement uses TRBV10-3 and TRBJ1-2; perhaps TRBD1 as D (5 bases). This CDR3 spans 13 amino acids. The V end was cut by 2 bases, the J end by 7 bases, with 11 bases between. Germline CDR1 ENHRY, CDR2 SYGVKD. The CDR3 bases are TGTGCCATCAGTGAGCAGGGTCAACTTGGCTACACCTTC. It encodes CAISEQGQLGYTF.

V is TRBV15 and J is TRBJ2-5; maybe TRBD2 (5 bases). The CDR3 has 15 residues. V was pared by 0 bases and J by 1 base, with 9 bases between. The germline gives CDR1 LNHNV, CDR2 YYDKDF (reference sequence). The CDR3 nucleotides are TGTGCCACCAGCAGAGATATAAGCGGCCAAGAGACCCAGTACTTC. This encodes CATSRDISGQETQYF.

The CDR3 sequence: CASSRRDFTNYGYTF. CDR3 nucleotides: TGTGCCAGTAGTAGAAGGGACTTCACTAACTATGGCTACACCTTC. The chain combines TRBV19 with TRBJ1-2; perhaps TRBD1 as D (5 bases). V gave up 4 bases and J gave up 0 bases, with 12 bases separating them. The CDR3 is 15 amino acids. CDR1 and CDR2 from the germline V gene are LNHDA and SQIVND (reference sequence).

The chain joins TRBV6-6 to TRBJ1-5, with D unclear. The CDR3 is 15 residues long. From germline, CDR1 is MNHNY and CDR2 SVGAGI (reference sequence). V was pared by 2 bases and J by 1 base, with 9 bases between. In DNA, the CDR3 is TGTGCCAGCAGTTACGACATCTCAAGCAATCAGCCCCAGCATTTT. This translates into CASSYDISSNQPQHF.

V and J are TRBV7-8 and TRBJ1-2; the match to TRBD1 covers 11 bases. CDR3 size: 16 residues. CDR1 is SGHVS, CDR2 FQNEAQ, per germline. J gave up 3 bases and V 5 bases, and 8 bases lay outside the gene matches. CDR3 residues: CASSERRDRGYYGYTF. The CDR3 DNA reads TGTGCCAGCAGCGAAAGAAGGGACAGGGGGTACTATGGCTACACCTTC.

The genes are TRBV24-1 and TRBJ2-1, with 10 bases matching TRBD2. The V gene's germline CDR1 is KGHDR and CDR2 SFDVKD. The CDR3 totals 12 residues. The junction had 1 base not matched to a gene; V was cut back by 6 bases and J by 9 bases. CDR3 amino acids: CATSSGRGEQFF. The DNA of the CDR3 is TGTGCCACCAGTAGCGGGAGGGGTGAGCAGTTCTTC.

The chain combines TRBV24-1 with TRBJ1-1, with a tentative D call TRBD1 (6 bases). V shed 2 bases and J shed 1 base, with 13 bases lying between them. Per the germline V gene, CDR1 is KGHDR and CDR2 is SFDVKD. The CDR3 consists of 16 residues. DNA of the CDR3: TGTGCCACCAGTGATTCACGCATGGGGGCGAACACTGAAGCTTTCTTT. Translating it yields CATSDSRMGANTEAFF.

The chain joins TRBV6-4 to TRBJ2-3; the D is unclear. V lost 6 bases, J lost 3 bases, and 10 bases lay in between. The CDR3 is 13 amino acids. Germline loops: CDR1 MRHNA, CDR2 SNTAGT. CDR3 protein: CASSATGTDTQYF. The CDR3 bases are TGTGCCAGCAGCGCGACTGGGACAGATACGCAGTATTTT.

The chain employs TRBV6-2 or TRBV6-3 and TRBJ2-2; TRBD1 might be the D (6 bases). V was shortened by 2 bases and J by 5 bases, with 15 bases between the two germline ends. The CDR3 runs 16 residues. CDR1 MNHEY and CDR2 SVGEGT come from the germline V gene. CDR3 nucleotide sequence: TGTGCCAGCAGTTACGGGGGCAGGGACCTTACCGGGGAGCTGTTTTTT. Protein sequence: CASSYGGRDLTGELFF.

The chain is built from TRBV28 and TRBJ1-5; perhaps TRBD1 as D (5 bases). V was pared by 5 bases and J by 11 bases, with 19 bases between. The germline V gene encodes CDR1 MDHEN and CDR2 SYDVKM. The CDR3 has 14 residues. The DNA of the CDR3 is TGTGCCAGCAGTCCGCCCCGGGGGTGGCAAGCCCAGCATTTT. It is translated as CASSPPRGWQAQHF.

The V gene is TRBV10-3, the J gene TRBJ2-1, with 16 bases matching TRBD2. Germline lookup yields CDR1 ENHRY and CDR2 SYGVKD. Trimming cost V 4 bases and J 0 bases; bases outside gene matches: 9. The CDR3 is 20 amino acids. CDR3 region: CAISAPPGLAGGSSYNEQFF. The DNA of the CDR3 is TGTGCCATCAGTGCCCCTCCGGGACTAGCGGGAGGGAGCTCCTACAATGAGCAGTTCTTC.

The chain couples TRBV29-1 to TRBJ1-2; 7 bases line up with TRBD1. CDR3 length equals 12 residues. The V gene end was trimmed by 6 bases and the J gene end by 7 bases; junction bases not matched to a gene: 8. Germline lookup yields CDR1 SQVTM and CDR2 ANQGSEA. The CDR3 DNA is TGCAGCGTGAGGGAGACAGGGAGTGGCTACACCTTC. Protein sequence: CSVRETGSGYTF.